A single T cell receptor gamma chain is shown here with its context. Antigen specificity is unknown. Since a much larger clone is just one base distant, this may be a read error. The sample contains more than one DNA sequence encoding this CDR3. TCRdb re-called clones from the PCR reads via CATT. The table records approximately 9,000 gamma-chain clones, 45% of them present only once. These data belong to a study of human gamma delta and Vdelta1 T cells. Trimming at V came to 4 bases and at J to 3 bases, leaving 2 bases not matched to a gene. CDR3 length: 13 amino acids. Germline V gene lookup returns CDR1 EGSNGY and CDR2 YDSYNSKV.

The TCR was taken from a human donor in good health. The material sequenced was Vdelta1 gamma-delta T cells from blood grown in culture (DOT cells). V gene TRGV2 combines with J gene TRGJP2. In DNA, the CDR3 is TGTGCCACCTGGGAGGGTAGTGATTGGATCAAGACGTTT. The encoded protein is CATWEGSDWIKTF.